Detailed here is one T cell receptor (beta chain). Germline assignment: CDR1 SEHNR and CDR2 FQNEAQ (reference sequence). The CDR3 contains 17 residues. The V end lost 1 base, the J end lost 2 bases, and 17 bases lay between the germline ends. These data originate in a study of blood T cell repertoires in COVID-19. Study overall: The origin of the acute and convalescent COVID-19 samples was the United States, Italy and Spain.

Method: immunoSEQ multiplex PCR; TCRdb's copy keeps in-frame clones and lacks some. There are 210,000 or so clones in the sample; 86% occur only once, and 3% to 3.5% lies in the top ten. Sequenced material: PBMCs or T cells enriched from blood (not recorded which). V gene TRBV7-9 combines with J gene TRBJ1-2; a possible D gene is TRBD1 (5 bases). This clonotype was sampled from a woman aged 45-65 years in a cohort exposed to, infected with or recovered from COVID-19 (not recorded which). As DNA, the CDR3 is TGTGCCAGCAGCTTAGGGACAAACGCAGTGCGGAACTATGGCTACACCTTC. Its translation: CASSLGTNAVRNYGYTF.